This T cell receptor (beta chain) is from a study of long-term antiretroviral therapy in people with HIV. On this clone: The antigen is unknown.

An immunoSEQ assay, version v3.0, was performed at survey level. A per-sample goal of roughly 35,000-55,000 T-cell genomes was targeted by sequencing. Sequencing used immunoSEQ multiplex PCR; TCRdb keeps in-frame clones, though not all of them. The repertoire holds 25,000 to 35,000 clones, with around 78% as singletons. Study conclusions and caveats: Clones that had undergone expansion before ART dominated the repertoire at all time points. ART-treated samples gained diversity yet remained below transplant donor controls.

This TCR was recovered from a woman in her forties or fifties with HIV. The sequenced sample was unsorted PBMCs, obtained 3.1 years after starting antiretroviral therapy.

The CDR3 region is CASSIEGSNQPQHF. DNA for the CDR3: TGTGCCAGTAGTATAGAAGGGAGCAATCAGCCCCAGCATTTT. This chain links TRBV19 with TRBJ1-5; no firm D call. Trimming took 0 bases from V and 1 from J, leaving 4 bases between them. CDR3 length: 14 amino acids. The germline CDR1 and CDR2 sequences are LNHDA and SQIVND (reference sequence). Complete variable domain (other parts from reference TRBV19 and TRBJ1-5): DGGITQSPKYLFRKEGQNVTLSCEQNLNHDAMYWYRQDPGQGLRLIYYSQIVNDFQKGDIAEGYSVSREKKESFPLTVTSAQKNPTAFYLCASSIEGSNQPQHFGDGTRLSIL.